This TCR beta chain was documented in a study of beta chain features in type 1 diabetes. On this clone itself: Its specificity is not known.

The study, taken as a whole, reports: Here, the possible influence of HLA type (on TCRB rearrangement) remained unresolved.

CDR1 and CDR2 (germline): SGHDN, FVKESK. The V and J ends lost 4 bases and 1 base respectively, with 10 bases between them. CDR3 size: 14 residues. cDNA synthesis used the whole RNA isolate, giving expressed TCRB sequences. Measured with immunoSEQ multiplex PCR; TCRdb has only the in-frame clones, and not every one. The sample lists 350,000 to 450,000 clones; more than 13% were seen once. The V call is TRBV14, the J call TRBJ1-1, with D possibly matching TRBD1 (6 bases). Sequencing used naive CD4+ T cells from blood. The TCR was taken from a woman aged 18-30 years in good health. This chain's CDR3 is CASSPQTGNTEAFF. For the CDR3, the DNA is TGTGCCAGCAGCCCCCAGACAGGGAACACTGAAGCTTTCTTT. The full variable domain, completed using reference TRBV14 and TRBJ1-1, is EAGVTQFPSHSVIEKGQTVTLRCDPISGHDNLYWYRRVMGKEIKFLLHFVKESKQDESGMPNNRFLAERTGGTYSTLKVQPAELEDSGVYFCASSPQTGNTEAFFGQGTRLTVV.